Below, 31 T cell receptor beta chains from the same sample are listed, as sequenced in a study of post-analysis software for immune sequencing data. TCR beta cDNA libraries included unique molecular identifiers. TCRdb called the PCR reads again in MiXCR, with one record for every CDR3 protein. The sample holds hundreds of thousands of distinct CDR3 sequences, roughly 58% seen once. Findings and limits, study-wide: Patients used about 5 TRBV segments, including TRBV5-6, TRBV5-1 and TRBV20-1, more often than controls.

Their specific antigens are unknown. Source material: blood. Source of these receptors: a girl aged 5-17 years with multiple sclerosis.

Only a few counts were recorded for this clonotype. The chain employs TRBV10-3 and TRBJ2-7; D call uncertain. V was pared by 2 bases and J by 0 bases, with 5 bases between. Germline CDR1 reads ENHRY; CDR2 reads SYGVKD. The CDR3 extends over 13 amino acids. CDR3 nucleotides: TGTGCCATCAGTGAGCCTAGCTCCTACGAGCAGTACTTC. It yields the protein CAISEPSSYEQYF.

This chain links TRBV20-1 with TRBJ2-1, with 7 bases fitting TRBD1. The CDR3 is 16 amino acids. Germline lookup yields CDR1 DFQATT and CDR2 SNEGSKA (reference sequence). Trimming cost V 1 base and J 2 bases; bases outside gene matches: 8. The CDR3 DNA reads TGCAGTGCTAGAGGACAGGGTAGAGCAGCCTACAATGAGCAGTTCTTC. This sequence encodes CSARGQGRAAYNEQFF.

The rearrangement uses TRBV5-6 and TRBJ2-7; D is undetermined. Germline V gene sequence: CDR1 SGHDT, CDR2 YYEEEE. This CDR3 is 14 amino acids long. Trimming shortened V by 2 bases and J by 3 bases, and 12 bases separated the two germline ends. CDR3 loop: CASSFPAGFYEQYF. DNA for the CDR3: TGTGCCAGCAGCTTCCCGGCAGGCTTCTACGAGCAGTACTTC.

The V and J genes are TRBV29-1 and TRBJ2-1, with D possibly called TRBD1 or TRBD2 (5 bases each). Germline V CDR1 and CDR2: SQVTM, ANQGSEA. There are 13 residues in the CDR3. Trimming shortened V by 5 bases and J by 4 bases, and 12 bases separated the two germline ends. CDR3 DNA sequence: TGCAGCGTTACCGGGACGTTATACAATGAGCAGTTCTTC. Residues: CSVTGTLYNEQFF.

The chain links TRBV7-3 to TRBJ2-1; 13 bases align to TRBD2. The germline CDR1 and CDR2 sequences are SGHTA and FQGTGA. The J segment lost 9 bases and the V segment lost 5 bases, leaving 13 bases of the junction unmatched. The CDR3 spans 17 residues. The CDR3 region has the DNA TGTGCCAGCAGCGGAATAGGACTAGCGGGAGTCACAAGTGAGCAGTTCTTC. Its protein is CASSGIGLAGVTSEQFF.

The chain has TRBV2 and TRBJ1-5; unclear D gene. Looked up from germline, CDR1 is SNHLY and CDR2 is FYNNEI. This CDR3 contains 15 residues. Trimming cost V 4 bases and J 0 bases, with 10 bases left between them. Written as DNA, the CDR3 is TGTGCCAGCAGTGCATCGGTCTATAGCAATCAGCCCCAGCATTTT. Its protein product is CASSASVYSNQPQHF.

The V call is TRBV18, the J call TRBJ2-5, with D possibly being TRBD1 (6 bases). The CDR3 consists of 14 residues. V was cut by 4 bases and J by 0 bases, with 9 bases left in between. Germline CDR1 and CDR2: KGHSH and LQKENI. In DNA form, the CDR3 reads TGTGCCAGCTCACGAGGACAGTACCAAGAGACCCAGTACTTC. This codes for CASSRGQYQETQYF. Complete variable domain (other parts from reference TRBV18 and TRBJ2-5): NAGVMQNPRHLVRRRGQEARLRCSPMKGHSHVYWYRQLPEEGLKFMVYLQKENIIDESGMPKERFSAEFPKEGPSILRIQQVVRGDSAAYFCASSRGQYQETQYFGPGTRLLVL.

This clonotype has just a few counts. The V and J genes are TRBV15 and TRBJ2-4; 9 nucleotides match TRBD2. The CDR3 length is 16 residues. CDR1 and CDR2 from the germline V gene are LNHNV and YYDKDF (reference sequence). After removal of 5 bases from V and 2 bases from J, the junction contained 7 bases not matched to a gene. This CDR3 is CATSGRLAGTKNIQYF. CDR3 nucleotide sequence: TGTGCCACCAGCGGCCGGCTAGCGGGAACCAAAAACATTCAGTACTTC.

This chain connects TRBV12-3 or TRBV12-4 to TRBJ2-3, with D unresolved. The CDR3 is made up of 13 amino acids. V lost 7 bases and J lost 0, with 8 bases in between. CDR3 coding DNA: TGTGCCAGCAACCTGGACAGCACAGATACGCAGTATTTT. This gives the protein CASNLDSTDTQYF.

The chain links TRBV5-1 to TRBJ1-4; D gene uncertain. The CDR3 is 15 amino acids. V lost 0 bases to trimming and J lost 2 bases, with 8 bases between them. Germline V gene lookup returns CDR1 SGHRS and CDR2 YFSETQ. As DNA, the CDR3 is TGCGCCAGCAGCTTGGAGGCAGACACTAATGAAAAACTGTTTTTT. Residues: CASSLEADTNEKLFF.

The gene calls are TRBV6-5 and TRBJ2-5; 8 bases align to TRBD2. CDR1 is MNHEY, CDR2 SVGAGI, per germline. This CDR3 region has 14 residues. Trimming cost V 2 bases and J 3 bases; bases outside gene matches: 2. Written as DNA, the CDR3 is TGTGCCAGCAGTTACGGGCGGGGGGAAGAGACCCAGTACTTC. Translating it yields CASSYGRGEETQYF.

The gene calls are TRBV28 and TRBJ1-6; TRBD1 agrees at 9 bases. The CDR3 extends over 17 amino acids. V lost 0 bases and J lost 8; bases outside the gene matches: 8. Germline V gene data show CDR1 as MDHEN and CDR2 as SYDVKM. CDR3 amino acids: CASSLWRSQGAYSPLHF. Here the CDR3 DNA reads TGTGCCAGCAGTTTATGGCGCTCACAGGGGGCTTATTCACCCCTCCACTTT.

The gene calls are TRBV5-6 and TRBJ1-5; D uncertain. Deletions cut 2 bases from V and 4 bases from J, with 13 bases between. The CDR3 length is 15 residues. The germline gives CDR1 SGHDT, CDR2 YYEEEE. CDR3 residues: CASSFRQSVNQPQHF. Here the CDR3 DNA reads TGTGCCAGCAGCTTCAGGCAATCGGTAAATCAGCCCCAGCATTTT.

The gene calls are TRBV12-3 or TRBV12-4 and TRBJ2-1; TRBD2 might be the D (5 bases). The tail of the sequence fits TRBJ2-7 better, so the J call may be wrong. The CDR3 length is 15 residues. The CDR3 nucleotides read TGTGCCAGCAGTTTTGCGGGTTTCAACCACTACGAGCAGTACTTC. Amino acid sequence: CASSFAGFNHYEQYF.

The V gene is TRBV7-9, the J gene TRBJ1-2, with 7 bases identical to TRBD1. CDR3 length: 13 amino acids. Per the germline V gene, CDR1 is SEHNR and CDR2 is FQNEAQ (reference sequence). J lost 8 bases, V lost 5 bases, and 8 bases had no gene match. In nucleotides, the CDR3 is TGTGCCAGCAGCCCTGTCCAGGGGGAGGGCTACACCTTC. It is translated as CASSPVQGEGYTF.

V and J are TRBV28 and TRBJ1-5, with D uncertain. CDR1 MDHEN and CDR2 SYDVKM come from the germline V gene. CDR3 size: 14 residues. Trimming took off 7 bases at V and 5 bases at J, with 15 bases between the two ends. CDR3 sequence: CASIPSGVDQPQHF. For the CDR3, the DNA is TGTGCCAGCATTCCCTCCGGGGTGGATCAGCCCCAGCATTTT.

J is TRBJ2-1 and V is TRBV7-3; 7 nucleotides agree with TRBD1. V was clipped by 1 base and J by 3 bases; unmatched bases: 3. CDR3 size: 15 residues. Germline V CDR1 and CDR2: SGHTA, FQGTGA. In DNA, the CDR3 is TGTGCCAGCAGCTTAATGTCAGGGGGCTACAATGAGCAGTTCTTC. Translating it yields CASSLMSGGYNEQFF.

V gene TRBV12-3 or TRBV12-4 combines with J gene TRBJ2-3; D is unclear. V was pared by 5 bases and J by 6 bases, with 15 bases between. This CDR3 is built from 14 residues. The CDR3 protein is CASSAVSGLDTQYF. The CDR3 DNA is TGTGCCAGCAGTGCCGTCTCCGGGCTTGATACGCAGTATTTT.

The chain couples TRBV5-1 to TRBJ2-1; D possibly corresponds to TRBD1 (6 bases). The CDR3 is 18 residues long. Germline lookup yields CDR1 SGHRS and CDR2 YFSETQ. Trimming cost V 4 bases and J 0 bases, with 20 bases left between them. Written as DNA, the CDR3 is TGCGCCAGCAGCGGGGGCTACGACGGGCGGAGCTCCTACAATGAGCAGTTCTTC. It specifies CASSGGYDGRSSYNEQFF. Full variable domain (rest looked up from reference TRBV5-1 and TRBJ2-1): KAGVTQTPRYLIKTRGQQVTLSCSPISGHRSVSWYQQTPGQGLQFLFEYFSETQRNKGNFPGRFSGRQFSNSRSEMNVSTLELGDSALYLCASSGGYDGRSSYNEQFFGPGTRLTVL.

The CDR3 DNA is TGTGCCTGGAGTGTACTCCGGGGAGTGGGGTCAGATACGCAGTATTTT. Protein sequence: CAWSVLRGVGSDTQYF. This chain connects TRBV30 to TRBJ2-3; D perhaps matches TRBD2 (5 bases). Germline CDR1 and CDR2: GTSNPN and SVGIG (reference sequence). The CDR3 is 16 amino acids. The ends were cut back, 0 bases at V and 4 bases at J, with 17 bases in the middle.

This clonotype appeared a single time. V gene TRBV6-2 or TRBV6-3 combines with J gene TRBJ2-1; TRBD2 matches 10 bases. Germline loops: CDR1 MNHEY, CDR2 SVGEGT. Trimming cost V 5 bases and J 9 bases; bases outside gene matches: 19. The CDR3 is 18 amino acids. Here the CDR3 DNA reads TGTGCCAGCAGTCCTAATTACAATCTAGCGGGAGCTCTCGGTGAGCAGTTCTTC. Its translation is CASSPNYNLAGALGEQFF.

The chain recombines TRBV27 with TRBJ1-2, with D perhaps TRBD1 (5 bases). This CDR3 is 15 amino acids long. V lost 5 bases to trimming and J lost 4 bases, with 17 bases between them. The germline V gene encodes CDR1 MNHEY and CDR2 SMNVEV (reference sequence). In DNA form, the CDR3 reads TGTGCCAGCAGTACCGGTTCGGGGGAAGGCTATGGCTACACCTTC. This encodes CASSTGSGEGYGYTF.

The rearrangement uses TRBV6-2 or TRBV6-3 and TRBJ2-7, with 7 bases lining up with TRBD1. This CDR3 has 13 amino acids. Germline lookup yields CDR1 MNHEY and CDR2 SVGEGT. V dropped 2 bases and J dropped 2; count of bases not matched to a gene: 0. CDR3: CASSYRGPYEQYF. The CDR3 DNA reads as TGTGCCAGCAGTTACAGGGGGCCCTACGAGCAGTACTTC.

The gene calls are TRBV9 and TRBJ1-2, with D unresolved. Trimming left V 4 bases short and J 6 bases short, with 19 bases between. The CDR3 spans 15 residues. Per the germline V gene, CDR1 is SGDLS and CDR2 is YYNGEE. CDR3 sequence (DNA): TGTGCCAGCAGCTCACCCGTCTGGAGTTCTCATGGCTACACCTTC. This gives the protein CASSSPVWSSHGYTF.

V usage is TRBV12-3 or TRBV12-4 and J usage is TRBJ1-5; no firm D call. The CDR3 has 16 residues. V lost 4 bases and J 0 bases, leaving 13 bases between the germline ends. The CDR3 reads CASSSWETGSNQPQHF. CDR3 sequence (DNA): TGTGCCAGCAGTTCGTGGGAGACGGGTAGCAATCAGCCCCAGCATTTT.

This chain connects TRBV12-3 or TRBV12-4 to TRBJ2-5, with D unclear. The V end lost 4 bases, the J end lost 5 bases, and 14 bases lay between the germline ends. This CDR3 comprises 14 residues. CDR3 nucleotide sequence: TGTGCCAGCAGTTCTAATCAAGGCGTGGAGACCCAGTACTTC. Translation: CASSSNQGVETQYF.

This clonotype was recorded a few times. CDR3 region: CSARAGTGYEQYF. As DNA, the CDR3 is TGCAGCGCCCGAGCCGGGACAGGGTACGAGCAGTACTTC. This chain connects TRBV29-1 to TRBJ2-7, with 9 bases identical to TRBD1. The CDR3 runs 13 residues. The V gene end was trimmed by 7 bases and the J gene end by 4 bases; junction bases not matched to a gene: 8. Germline V gene data show CDR1 as SQVTM and CDR2 as ANQGSEA.

This clonotype has just a few counts. The genes are TRBV6-5 and TRBJ1-2; D gene unclear. Germline V gives CDR1 MNHEY, CDR2 SVGAGI. The CDR3 is 14 amino acids. The germline V and J ends were trimmed by 5 bases and 5 bases, with 15 bases remaining between them. The CDR3 loop is CASSPTASVYGYTF. The DNA of the CDR3 is TGTGCCAGCAGTCCCACAGCTTCCGTTTATGGCTACACCTTC.

The rearrangement uses TRBV7-9 and TRBJ1-2; possible D gene TRBD1, 6 bases. Germline CDR1 reads SEHNR; CDR2 reads FQNEAQ (reference sequence). Deletions cut 3 bases from V and 5 bases from J, with 13 bases between. The CDR3 loop spans 14 amino acids. The CDR3 sequence: CASSFPAGVYGYTF. In DNA, the CDR3 is TGTGCCAGCAGCTTTCCTGCAGGGGTATATGGCTACACCTTC.

The rearrangement uses TRBV5-1 and TRBJ2-3; 13 bases match TRBD2. The trim removed 3 bases at V and 2 bases at J, leaving 3 bases unmatched. Germline V gene sequence: CDR1 SGHRS, CDR2 YFSETQ. The CDR3 extends over 16 amino acids. The CDR3: CASSWGLAGPTDTQYF. As DNA, the CDR3 is TGCGCCAGCAGCTGGGGACTAGCGGGACCCACAGATACGCAGTATTTT.

The table lists this clonotype with a count of one. The gene calls are TRBV10-3 and TRBJ1-2, with D hard to call. This CDR3 contains 12 residues. Germline values: CDR1 ENHRY, CDR2 SYGVKD. Trimming took off 5 bases at V and 7 bases at J, with 11 bases between the two ends. The CDR3 DNA reads TGTGCCATCAGTCCGGAGAGAGGTGGCTACACCTTC. This translates into CAISPERGGYTF.